Listed below are T cell receptor beta chains from one sample, sequenced in a study of blood T cell repertoires in COVID-19. Profiled with immunoSEQ multiplex PCR; TCRdb holds only in-frame clones, not every one. Of approximately 200,000 clones detected, 85% appear once; the ten largest clones hold 15% to 20%. Source material: PBMCs or T cells enriched from blood (not recorded which). The receptors come from a man aged 35-49 years who had recovered from COVID-19. Both conserved end residues are part of each CDR3. A D gene is named only where the DNA matches it firmly. Only some rows state a clone size, as once, few, many or a class for expanded clones.

j_call	v_call	d_call	clone_size	cdr3_aa	cdr3_nt
TRBJ1-4	TRBV25-1	-	-	CASQQSFNEKLFF	TGTGCCAGTCAACAGAGCTTTAATGAAAAACTGTTTTTT
TRBJ2-2	TRBV9	-	few	CASGNLGGTGELFF	TGTGCCAGCGGAAACCTAGGAGGCACCGGGGAGCTGTTTTTT
TRBJ1-4	TRBV6-2/TRBV6-3	-	-	CASSYLSGQRNEKLFF	TGTGCCAGCAGTTACTTGAGCGGACAGAGGAATGAAAAACTGTTTTTT
TRBJ2-7	TRBV3-1/TRBV3-2	TRBD1	-	CASTTQGVYEQYF	TGTGCCAGCACCACACAGGGGGTTTACGAGCAGTACTTC
TRBJ2-7	TRBV30	TRBD1	-	CAWSVGTGTYEQYF	TGTGCCTGGAGTGTCGGGACAGGTACCTACGAGCAGTACTTC
TRBJ1-1	TRBV15	TRBD1	-	CATSRVGQGSEAFF	TGTGCCACCAGCAGAGTGGGACAGGGGTCTGAAGCTTTCTTT
TRBJ1-2	TRBV12-3/TRBV12-4	-	once	CASVRGSNYGYTF	TGTGCCAGCGTGCGGGGATCTAACTATGGCTACACCTTC
TRBJ2-7	TRBV18	TRBD2	-	CASSPTSGRSYEQYF	TGTGCCAGCTCACCTACTAGCGGGAGGTCCTACGAGCAGTACTTC
TRBJ2-3	TRBV7-2	TRBD2	-	CASSSPGLASDTQYF	TGTGCCAGCAGCTCCCCCGGACTAGCGTCAGATACGCAGTATTTT
TRBJ1-2	TRBV9	-	-	CASSPIDRANYGYTF	TGTGCCAGCAGCCCCATTGACAGAGCTAACTATGGCTACACCTTC
TRBJ2-1	TRBV3-1/TRBV3-2	TRBD2	-	CASSQEGGRYNEQFF	TGTGCCAGCAGCCAAGAGGGCGGGAGATACAATGAGCAGTTCTTC
TRBJ2-1	TRBV19	TRBD2	-	CASSLFAGVANEQFF	TGTGCCAGTAGTTTATTTGCGGGAGTTGCGAATGAGCAGTTCTTC
TRBJ2-7	TRBV28	TRBD2	-	CASSPLGLAATYEQYF	TGTGCCAGCAGTCCTCTCGGACTAGCGGCAACCTACGAGCAGTACTTC
TRBJ1-2	TRBV19	-	-	CASSMGRQGGGYTF	TGTGCCAGTAGTATGGGGAGGCAGGGCGGTGGCTACACCTTC
TRBJ2-7	TRBV4-2	-	-	CASSQDRRGQGEQYF	TGTGCCAGCAGCCAAGATCGGCGGGGCCAGGGCGAGCAGTACTTC
TRBJ2-7	TRBV19	-	-	CASSIDQNRYEQYF	TGTGCCAGTAGTATTGACCAAAACAGATACGAGCAGTACTTC